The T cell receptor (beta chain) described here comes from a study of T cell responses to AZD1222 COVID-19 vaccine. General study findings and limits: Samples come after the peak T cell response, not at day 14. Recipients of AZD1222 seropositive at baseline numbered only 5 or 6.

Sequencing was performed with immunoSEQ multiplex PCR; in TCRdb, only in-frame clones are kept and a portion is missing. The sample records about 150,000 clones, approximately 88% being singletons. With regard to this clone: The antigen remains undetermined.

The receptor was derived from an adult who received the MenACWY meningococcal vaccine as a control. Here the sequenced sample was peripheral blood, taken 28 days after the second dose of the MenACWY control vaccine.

The DNA of the CDR3 is TGCAGCGCTGCCCGCGGGAGTGCCTACGAGCAGTACTTC. Translated, it gives CSAARGSAYEQYF. The chain combines TRBV29-1 with TRBJ2-7; 7 nucleotides line up with TRBD2. CDR3 length: 13 residues. Germline V gene data show CDR1 as SQVTM and CDR2 as ANQGSEA. V shed 7 bases and J 2 bases; nucleotides not matched to a gene: 8.